This entry features one T cell receptor (beta chain) sequence. V trimming: 6 bases; J trimming: 1 base; junction bases outside the gene matches: 4. Germline-derived CDR1 and CDR2 are MNHEY and SMNVEV (reference sequence). This CDR3 contains 15 residues. From the RT-PCR reads, TCRdb called clonotypes with MiXCR, one entry per CDR3 protein. The data show more than 550,000 distinct CDR3 sequences, 13% to 15% seen once. The V call is TRBV27, the J call TRBJ2-3; TRBD2 agrees at 10 bases. The origin of this receptor is a female donor in good health, serving as a healthy control. Material for sequencing was memory CD4+ T cells from blood. The CDR3 coding sequence is TGTGCCAGCAGGTCCGGGACTAGCGGCACAGATACGCAGTATTTT. This sequence encodes CASRSGTSGTDTQYF.